This T cell receptor beta chain comes out of a study of blood T cell repertoires in COVID-19. Study background: Sources were T cells, B-cell-depleted T cells, or PBMCs; the material itself was cDNA or gDNA.

CDR3 length equals 15 residues. Sequencing was performed with immunoSEQ multiplex PCR; in TCRdb, only in-frame clones are kept and a portion is missing. The sample has approximately 200,000 clones, over 80% seen once. This chain connects TRBV21-1 to TRBJ1-2; the table's D call, TRBD1, was not checked against the DNA. TRBV21-1 is shown as a pseudogene. The TCR sequence derives from a man aged 30-40 years with COVID-19, enrolled during active disease. Sequencing was done on a sample of peripheral blood. CDR3 DNA sequence: TGTGCCAGCAGCCTGAAAAGGGGGAAGGTCTATGGCTACACCTTC. As protein: CASSLKRGKVYGYTF.